The next 8 T cell receptor beta chains were all read from a single sample in a study of CD8+CD57+ T cells in acquired aplastic anemia. TCR beta VDJ and CDR3 profiles were obtained from a genomic DNA template. From the reads, TCRdb called clonotypes with MiXCR, one entry per CDR3 protein. The sample shows some 200,000 distinct CDR3 sequences, roughly 60% of them seen only once. Sequenced patients had shown CD8+CD57+ cell expansion by flow cytometry. Material for sequencing was sorted CD4+, CD8+, or CD8+CD57+ T cells (not recorded which) from PBMCs. Every receptor here comes from a human donor with aplastic anemia.

The chain joins TRBV24-1 to TRBJ2-1; D could derive from TRBD1 or TRBD2 (6 bases each). The CDR3 has 13 residues. V was cut by 3 bases and J by 6 bases, with 8 bases left in between. Germline V gives CDR1 KGHDR, CDR2 SFDVKD. Here the CDR3 reads CATSDGGPNEQFF. Here the CDR3 DNA reads TGTGCCACCAGTGATGGGGGGCCCAATGAGCAGTTCTTC.

This chain joins TRBV19 and TRBJ2-7, with 7 bases matching TRBD2. Germline-derived CDR1 and CDR2 are LNHDA and SQIVND (reference sequence). Unmatched junction bases numbered 6, after V lost 7 bases and J lost 0 bases. This CDR3 has 14 residues. The DNA for the CDR3 is TGTGCCAGTAACCCGGGGGGACGCTCCTACGAGCAGTACTTC. Translating gives CASNPGGRSYEQYF. Variable domain in full (rest from reference TRBV19 and TRBJ2-7): DGGITQSPKYLFRKEGQNVTLSCEQNLNHDAMYWYRQDPGQGLRLIYYSQIVNDFQKGDIAEGYSVSREKKESFPLTVTSAQKNPTAFYLCASNPGGRSYEQYFGPGTRLTVT.

The J gene is TRBJ2-1, the V gene TRBV25-1; 7 nucleotides match TRBD2. CDR3 size: 15 residues. Trimming removed 8 bases from V and 0 bases from J; junction bases left unmatched: 7. Germline CDR1 MGHDK, CDR2 SYGVNS. CDR3 in DNA: TGTGCCAGCCAACCGGGCGGGAGCTCCTACAATGAGCAGTTCTTC. It codes for CASQPGGSSYNEQFF.

This chain links TRBV19 with TRBJ1-1; 9 positions agree with TRBD1. Trimming removed 5 bases from V and 0 bases from J; junction bases left unmatched: 7. In germline, CDR1 is LNHDA, CDR2 SQIVND (reference sequence). The CDR3 is 16 residues long. Written as DNA, the CDR3 is TGTGCCAGTAGTCTCACAGGGGGCGTTATGAACACTGAAGCTTTCTTT. It translates to CASSLTGGVMNTEAFF.

This clonotype was counted at least ten times. The gene calls are TRBV27 and TRBJ2-2; D unresolved. The germline V gene encodes CDR1 MNHEY and CDR2 SMNVEV (reference sequence). The CDR3 sequence is 12 residues long. V was trimmed by 5 bases and J by 4 bases, leaving 5 bases between them. The CDR3 spells CASSDTTGELFF. In nucleotides, the CDR3 is TGTGCCAGCAGTGACACCACCGGGGAGCTGTTTTTT.

This clonotype was seen just once. The rearrangement links TRBV20-1 to TRBJ2-4; a possible D gene is TRBD2 (6 bases). Trimming took 1 base from V and 7 from J, leaving 14 bases between them. The CDR3 is 14 amino acids. Germline V lookup: CDR1 DFQATT, CDR2 SNEGSKA (reference sequence). This CDR3 reads CSARGGLKGNIQYF. Written as DNA, the CDR3 is TGCAGTGCTAGAGGAGGACTAAAGGGGAACATTCAGTACTTC.

The chain couples TRBV11-2 to TRBJ2-7; 7 positions agree with TRBD2. Germline assignment: CDR1 SGHAT and CDR2 FQNNGV. Trimming cost V 5 bases and J 3 bases; bases outside gene matches: 4. The CDR3 spans 13 residues. CDR3 in amino acids: CASSKTSNYEQYF. The CDR3, as DNA: TGTGCCAGCAGCAAGACTAGCAACTACGAGCAGTACTTC.

The chain combines TRBV2 with TRBJ2-1, with 9 bases aligning to TRBD2. From germline, CDR1 is SNHLY and CDR2 FYNNEI. V gave up 6 bases and J gave up 2 bases; unmatched junction bases: 11. This CDR3 has 17 amino acids. This chain's CDR3 is CASSQGTSSMTYNEQFF. CDR3 bases: TGTGCCAGCAGCCAAGGGACTAGCAGCATGACCTACAATGAGCAGTTCTTC. The full variable domain, completed using reference TRBV2 and TRBJ2-1, is EPEVTQTPSHQVTQMGQEVILRCVPISNHLYFYWYRQILGQKVEFLVSFYNNEISEKSEIFDDQFSVERPDGSNFTLKIRSTKLEDSAMYFCASSQGTSSMTYNEQFFGPGTRLTVL.